The 23 T cell receptor beta chains reported below all come from one sample, sequenced in a study of blood T cell repertoires in COVID-19. Libraries were prepared by immunoSEQ multiplex PCR; TCRdb keeps only in-frame clonotypes and omits some of them. The table shows roughly 320,000 clones, with just under 90% occurring only once. Sequenced input: peripheral blood. These TCRs come from a woman in her 30s with COVID-19, enrolled during active disease.

This CDR3 is CASSGGFYNEQFF. In nucleotides, the CDR3 is TGTGCCAGCAGCGGGGGCTTCTACAATGAGCAGTTCTTC. J is TRBJ2-1 and V is TRBV7-8; D is possibly TRBD1 (6 bases). The germline gives CDR1 SGHVS, CDR2 FQNEAQ. This CDR3 has 13 residues. The germline V and J ends were trimmed by 5 bases and 3 bases, with 8 bases remaining between them.

This chain joins TRBV5-5 and TRBJ2-5; no reliable D call. This CDR3 region has 14 residues. Trimming stripped 1 base from V and 5 bases from J, with 12 bases between. Germline V gene lookup returns CDR1 SGHKS and CDR2 YYEKEE (reference sequence). CDR3 nucleotides: TGTGCCAGCAGCTTGTTCTGGCTCGGGGAGACCCAGTACTTC. Translating it yields CASSLFWLGETQYF.

J is TRBJ1-4 and V is TRBV15; TRBD1 aligns across 7 bases. Looked up from germline, CDR1 is LNHNV and CDR2 is YYDKDF (reference sequence). The CDR3 is 14 amino acids. V gave up 5 bases and J gave up 7 bases; unmatched junction bases: 7. The CDR3 loop reads CATSFRQGGEKLFF. CDR3 nucleotide sequence: TGTGCCACCAGCTTTCGACAGGGCGGTGAAAAACTGTTTTTT.

CDR3 loop: CAAAGLGYTF. CDR3 nucleotide sequence: TGTGCCGCGGCAGGGCTTGGCTACACCTTC. The chain is built from TRBV30 and TRBJ1-2; D perhaps matches TRBD1 (5 bases). This CDR3 region has 10 residues. Per the germline V gene, CDR1 is GTSNPN and CDR2 is SVGIG (reference sequence). Deletions cut 8 bases from V and 7 bases from J, with 11 bases between.

The chain uses TRBV6-2 or TRBV6-3 and TRBJ2-3; D may be TRBD1 (5 bases). V was pared by 2 bases and J by 0 bases, with 6 bases between. The CDR3 has 14 amino acids. Germline-derived CDR1 and CDR2 are MNHEY and SVGEGT. CDR3 in amino acids: CASSYGASTDTQYF. The CDR3 coding sequence is TGTGCCAGCAGTTACGGGGCAAGCACAGATACGCAGTATTTT.

The rearrangement uses TRBV19 and TRBJ2-1; TRBD2 is a possible D gene (5 bases). CDR1 is LNHDA, CDR2 SQIVND, per germline (reference sequence). The CDR3 length is 13 residues. Trimming shortened V by 3 bases and J by 7 bases, and 10 bases separated the two germline ends. As DNA, the CDR3 is TGTGCCAGTAGTATGGGTTGGAGGAATGAGCAGTTCTTC. Translation gives CASSMGWRNEQFF.

The chain recombines TRBV27 with TRBJ2-5, with D possibly TRBD2 on 5 matching bases. Trimming stripped 2 bases from V and 7 bases from J, with 11 bases between. The CDR3 totals 13 residues. Germline CDR1 and CDR2: MNHEY and SMNVEV (reference sequence). The CDR3 DNA reads as TGTGCCAGCAGTTTAGGGAGAACGGGGACCCAGTACTTC. Translation: CASSLGRTGTQYF.

As to this clone: The CDR3 does not close with the conserved phenylalanine or tryptophan, likely indicating a read error. Because the CDR3's place on the DNA is in doubt, the DNA is left out and the CDR3 is given as listed by TCRdb. V and J are TRBV6-1 and TRBJ1-2; the tabulated D call, TRBD1, remains unverified against the DNA. From its first to its last residue, the CDR3 has 11 amino acids. The germline CDR1 and CDR2 sequences are MNHNS and SASEGT. CDR3 loop: CASSEYTENLL.

V and J are TRBV20-1 and TRBJ1-1, with 8 bases matching TRBD1. Germline V gene data show CDR1 as DFQATT and CDR2 as SNEGSKA (reference sequence). The CDR3 consists of 11 residues. With V trimmed by 6 bases and J by 6 bases, 3 bases remained unmatched. The CDR3 region is CSATGGPEAFF. CDR3 nucleotides: TGCAGTGCCACAGGGGGTCCTGAAGCTTTCTTT.

The genes are TRBV2 and TRBJ1-5, with D uncertain. This CDR3 has 15 amino acids. The V and J ends lost 2 bases and 0 bases respectively, with 8 bases between them. In germline, CDR1 is SNHLY, CDR2 FYNNEI. The CDR3 is CASSEKRHSNQPQHF. In nucleotides, the CDR3 is TGTGCCAGCAGTGAAAAGCGGCATAGCAATCAGCCCCAGCATTTT.

The chain recombines TRBV5-1 with TRBJ1-1; TRBD1 agrees at 7 bases. The V gene's germline CDR1 is SGHRS and CDR2 YFSETQ. V shed 4 bases and J 0 bases; nucleotides not matched to a gene: 6. The CDR3 is 15 residues long. CDR3 amino acids: CASSTSGTVNTEAFF. CDR3 sequence (DNA): TGCGCCAGCAGCACATCCGGGACAGTGAACACTGAAGCTTTCTTT.

In this sample, this clone turned up a few times. The chain couples TRBV2 to TRBJ1-2; D unresolved. V lost 3 bases, J lost 7 bases, and 12 bases lay in between. This CDR3 region has 13 residues. The germline CDR1 and CDR2 sequences are SNHLY and FYNNEI. The CDR3 region is CASSERGDGGYTF. CDR3 coding DNA: TGTGCCAGCAGTGAGCGGGGAGACGGTGGCTACACCTTC.

The chain employs TRBV13 and TRBJ1-2; TRBD1 matches 8 bases. The CDR3 has 15 residues. Germline values: CDR1 PRHDT, CDR2 FYEKMQ (reference sequence). J gave up 4 bases and V 2 bases, and 6 bases lay outside the gene matches. The DNA of the CDR3 is TGTGCCAGCAGCTTACGGACAGGGATAAGCTATGGCTACACCTTC. Its translation: CASSLRTGISYGYTF.

This chain uses TRBV5-5 with TRBJ1-4, with D perhaps TRBD1 (5 bases). The CDR3 is 15 amino acids. Trimming stripped 2 bases from V and 4 bases from J, with 12 bases between. Germline V gives CDR1 SGHKS, CDR2 YYEKEE (reference sequence). Written as DNA, the CDR3 is TGTGCCAGCAGCTTAACACAGGATTTTAATGAAAAACTGTTTTTT. Its translation: CASSLTQDFNEKLFF.

For this clone: A read error may account for a junction end that differs from germline. J is TRBJ1-2 and V is TRBV2; 7 positions agree with TRBD1. The germline V gene has CDR1 SNHLY and CDR2 FYNNEI. CDR3 length equals 12 residues. Here the CDR3 reads CASSEVEGQDSF. The CDR3 DNA follows: TGTGCCAGCAGTGAAGTGGAAGGACAGGATTCGTTC.

V and J are TRBV3-1 (or the pseudogene TRBV3-2) and TRBJ1-2, with 9 bases matching TRBD1. CDR3 length equals 12 residues. Germline V gene lookup returns CDR1 LGHDT and CDR2 YNNKEL (reference sequence). The trim removed 4 bases at V and 14 bases at J, leaving 8 bases unmatched. CDR3 DNA: TGTGCCAGCAGCCTCCGACAGGGGGTCGGTACCTTC. Translation gives CASSLRQGVGTF.

The sample holds one count of this clone. In DNA form, the CDR3 reads TGCGCCAGCAGCACGGGGGACGACAGGGGGCGATCACCCCTCCACTTT. Protein: CASSTGDDRGRSPLHF. This chain connects TRBV5-1 to TRBJ1-6, with 10 bases aligning to TRBD1. V shed 4 bases, J shed 10 bases, and the junction held 11 bases outside the gene matches. Per germline, CDR1 SGHRS and CDR2 YFSETQ. The CDR3 extends over 16 amino acids.

V and J are TRBV6-2 or TRBV6-3 and TRBJ1-1; D might be TRBD1 (5 bases). This CDR3 comprises 16 residues. Looked up from germline, CDR1 is MNHEY and CDR2 is SVGEGT. V lost 0 bases, J lost 6 bases, and 17 bases lay in between. The CDR3 DNA reads as TGTGCCAGCAGTTACTCGTTCGGGGGACGGGTCGCTGAAGCTTTCTTT. Translating gives CASSYSFGGRVAEAFF.

The rearrangement uses TRBV6-4 and TRBJ2-2, with 9 bases fitting TRBD2. This CDR3 has 15 amino acids. J lost 4 bases, V lost 4 bases, and 4 bases had no gene match. Germline values: CDR1 MRHNA, CDR2 SNTAGT. The CDR3 here is CASSGDSGGTGELFF. As DNA, the CDR3 is TGTGCCAGCAGTGGAGATAGCGGGGGCACCGGGGAGCTGTTTTTT.

The J gene is TRBJ1-4, the V gene TRBV6-5, with 8 nucleotides matching TRBD1. Germline assignment: CDR1 MNHEY and CDR2 SVGAGI. Losses at the gene ends were 2 bases for V and 4 bases for J; bases not matched to a gene: 3. This CDR3 has 15 residues. The CDR3, as DNA: TGTGCCAGCAGTTACCGGACAGGGAATAATGAAAAACTGTTTTTT. Translation: CASSYRTGNNEKLFF.

The V gene is TRBV14, the J gene TRBJ2-5, with 8 bases aligning to TRBD2. The CDR3 extends over 16 amino acids. CDR1 and CDR2 from the germline V gene are SGHDN and FVKESK. J lost 0 bases, V lost 1 base, and 4 bases had no gene match. CDR3 in DNA: TGTGCCAGCAGCCAAGGTGGAGCGGGAGACCAAGAGACCCAGTACTTC. Translated: CASSQGGAGDQETQYF.

The gene calls are TRBV14 and TRBJ1-2; tentative D call: TRBD1 (6 bases). Germline CDR1 and CDR2: SGHDN and FVKESK. This CDR3 comprises 17 residues. The V end was cut by 4 bases, the J end by 3 bases, with 21 bases between. The CDR3 here is CASSLIEGHFPDYGYTF. The CDR3 coding sequence is TGTGCCAGCAGCCTCATCGAGGGACATTTCCCTGACTATGGCTACACCTTC.

This chain connects TRBV3-1 (or the pseudogene TRBV3-2) to TRBJ1-5; 9 bases are a match to TRBD1. This CDR3 has 14 amino acids. Per the germline V gene, CDR1 is LGHDT and CDR2 is YNNKEL (reference sequence). V lost 4 bases to trimming and J lost 6 bases; unmatched junction nucleotides: 4. In nucleotides, the CDR3 is TGTGCCAGCAGCCCTAACAGGGGGCGTCAGCCCCAGCATTTT. Translated: CASSPNRGRQPQHF.